The sequence of this TCR beta chain was determined in a study of persistence of HIV-infected CD4 T cells. Across the whole study: Donors were ART-treated; their CMV- and Gag-responding CD4+ T cells were isolated. Regarding the study as a whole: Within sorted populations, more oligoclonal TCRs accompanied more oligoclonal proviruses.

This CDR3 has 15 amino acids. Trimming pared 0 bases from V and 3 bases from J, leaving 10 bases between. Germline CDR1 LGHNA, CDR2 YNFKEQ. As regards this clone: Antigen specificity is unknown.

The immunoSEQ assay was version 4, run in survey mode. The table came from immunoSEQ multiplex PCR; TCRdb's copy has only in-frame clones and leaves some out. The repertoire holds around 60,000 clones, about 81% seen once, with more than 1.5% in the top ten. The stimulus was an HIV-1 Gag 15-mer peptide pool, 0.8 to 1 ug/peptide/mL. CD40L-negative CD69-negative CD45RO-high memory CD4+ T cells were sorted as populations depleted of antigen-responding cells. The V call is TRBV4-2, the J call TRBJ2-3; possible D gene TRBD1, 5 bases. This sequence was found in an adult man with HIV who was CMV-seropositive. The input for sequencing was CD4+ T cells sorted from PBMCs after approximately 19-hour stimulation, taken from a patient who received antiretroviral therapy. CDR3 bases: TGTGCCAGCAGCCAAGATAAAAGGGGTACAGATACGCAGTATTTT. This gives the protein CASSQDKRGTDTQYF.